Listed below are T cell receptor beta chains from one sample, sequenced in a study of blood T cell repertoires in COVID-19. The repertoire was sequenced with immunoSEQ multiplex PCR; TCRdb's copy has only in-frame clones and lacks some. There are 200,000 to 300,000 clones in the sample; approximately 85% occur only once, and 4% lies in the top ten. Specimen: peripheral blood. These receptors all come from a man over 45 with acute or convalescent COVID-19. CDR3s include the opening cysteine and the closing phenylalanine or tryptophan. The D gene is left open where the match is weak. Rows may omit the clone size; those that give it use once, few, many or a size class.

size	V	D	J	DNA	CDR3
-	TRBV5-6	TRBD1	TRBJ1-2	TGTGCCAGCAGCTTGATAGCGACAGGGTCAGGAGGCTACACCTTC	CASSLIATGSGGYTF
-	TRBV3-1/TRBV3-2	-	TRBJ1-1	TGTGCCAGCAGTCAGGCCCTGAACACTGAAGCTTTCTTT	CASSQALNTEAFF
-	TRBV11-1	-	TRBJ1-2	TGTGCCAGCAGCCCCCGGTCCGGGTCTGCCTATGGCTACACCTTC	CASSPRSGSAYGYTF
-	TRBV11-3	TRBD1	TRBJ2-5	TGTGCCAGCAGCTCATGGACAGGCGTCGGAAAAGAGACCCAGTACTTC	CASSSWTGVGKETQYF
-	TRBV24-1	TRBD2	TRBJ2-5	TGTGCCACCAGTGAGTCGACTAGCGGTAACCAAGAGACCCAGTACTTC	CATSESTSGNQETQYF
once	TRBV18	TRBD1	TRBJ1-5	TGTGCCAGCTCATCCAGGGGGCTTGGTAATCAGCCCCAGCATTTT	CASSSRGLGNQPQHF
-	TRBV7-8	-	TRBJ2-5	TGTGCCAGCAGCTTATCCCCTTGGGCAGACCAAGAGACCCAGTACTTC	CASSLSPWADQETQYF
-	TRBV5-5	-	TRBJ1-2	TGTGCCAGCAGCTTGCTGTCAGGGAATAACTATGGCTACACCTTC	CASSLLSGNNYGYTF
few	TRBV6-1	-	TRBJ1-5	TGTGCCAGCAGTGAAAAGGGGTCAGGCGGTCAGCCCCAGCATTTT	CASSEKGSGGQPQHF
few	TRBV25-1	-	TRBJ1-4	TGTGCCAGCAGTTCCGGGTCGATCCTAAGGGAAAAACTGTTTTTT	CASSSGSILREKLFF
once	TRBV19	TRBD2	TRBJ2-3	TGTGCCAGTAATCTAGCGGGAGTGGATACGCAGTATTTT	CASNLAGVDTQYF
-	TRBV11-2	TRBD1	TRBJ1-1	TGTGCCAGCAGCTTAGAAGGACAGGGGAACACTGAAGCTTTCTTT	CASSLEGQGNTEAFF
-	TRBV11-1	TRBD1	TRBJ1-1	TGTGCCAGCAGCTTAGAGGGGGCGAACACTGAAGCTTTCTTT	CASSLEGANTEAFF
-	TRBV6-4	-	TRBJ2-1	TGTGCCAGCAGTCGGAGCGGTTGGGATGAGCAGTTCTTC	CASSRSGWDEQFF
once	TRBV27	TRBD2	TRBJ2-4	TGTGCCAGCAGTTTAAGGGAGGGCTCGGTCATTCAGTACTTC	CASSLREGSVIQYF
once	TRBV6-5	-	TRBJ2-7	TGTGCCAGCAGTTACCGTGCGGGATACGAGCAGTACTTC	CASSYRAGYEQYF